The TCR beta chain described here comes from a study of cytomegalovirus exposure and HLA in healthy donors. General study findings and limits: Relative to equally common others, HLA-associated TCR beta chains showed greater clonal expansion in a later analysis. Follow-up analysis seemed to connect common viral pathogens with several of the most significant clusters identified. There were under 200 TCR beta chains listed as cytomegalovirus-associated.

V shed 5 bases, J shed 9 bases, and the junction held 6 bases outside the gene matches. This CDR3 contains 14 residues. Germline V gene data show CDR1 as SGHRS and CDR2 as YFSETQ. This PCR relied on a set of 60 Vbeta primers and 13 Jbeta primers. Some clones are missing from TCRdb's copy, which holds only in-frame ones; the method was immunoSEQ multiplex PCR. The sample lists some 90,000 clones; 69% were seen once. For this clone: Its matching antigen is unknown.

Each donor was nominally healthy when sampled (though unrecorded immune exposures were likely). The sequencing input was PBMCs. This sequence originates from a man aged 45 to 65 in good health and CMV-seronegative. The rearrangement links TRBV5-1 to TRBJ2-3; TRBD2 agrees at 13 bases. CDR3: CASRRLAGGGTQYF. DNA for the CDR3: TGCGCCAGCAGAAGACTAGCGGGAGGTGGGACGCAGTATTTT.